This is a list of T cell receptor beta chains from one sample in a study of glioma-infiltrating T cells. TCRdb reprocessed the multiplex PCR reads via MiXCR and lists one record per CDR3 protein. The data show under 200,000 distinct CDR3 sequences, roughly 32% seen once. Sequences were obtained from glioma tissue, nonneoplastic brain tissue, or PBMCs (not recorded which). These receptors came from a human donor with low-grade glioma or glioblastoma, undergoing nonglioma brain surgery, or in good health (not recorded which). Each CDR3 is given with its conserved first and last residue. The order of the fields is clone size, V gene, D gene, J gene, CDR3 DNA, CDR3 protein. The D gene is left open where the match is weak. Clone size, where shown, is once, few, many, or a class for clones that have expanded.

many,TRBV7-9,NA,TRBJ2-5,TGTGCCAGCAGCTTATCTGGGAGTGGGCAGACCCAGTACTTC,CASSLSGSGQTQYF
many,TRBV7-2,NA,TRBJ1-2,TGTGCCAGCAGCTCCCTAGGGGGGAGGCAGAGCTATGGCTACACCTTC,CASSSLGGRQSYGYTF
few,TRBV4-3,NA,TRBJ2-3,TGCGCCAGCAGCGGGGAGGCTGCAGATACGCAGTATTTT,CASSGEAADTQYF
NA,TRBV9,NA,TRBJ2-1,TGTGCCAGCAGCGCGGCACAGGGAAAAAATGAGCAGTTCTTC,CASSAAQGKNEQFF
NA,TRBV30,NA,TRBJ2-3,TGTGCCTGGAGGTTGGGAGATACGCAGTATTTT,CAWRLGDTQYF
NA,TRBV28,TRBD2,TRBJ2-5,TGTGCCAGCAGTTTCTTGGAGACTAGCAGCACCGGGACTGTCGAGACCCAGTACTTC,CASSFLETSSTGTVETQYF
NA,TRBV19,NA,TRBJ2-1,TGTGCCAGTAGTATGAAGGGTTGGTCCTACAATGAGCAGTTCTTC,CASSMKGWSYNEQFF
NA,TRBV5-6,NA,TRBJ1-2,TGTGCCAGCACCCTCCCGGCCCCCGACCGAGAAGATGGCTACACCTTC,CASTLPAPDREDGYTF
NA,TRBV28,TRBD2,TRBJ2-7,TGTGCCATCCGTTCGGGGGGACGAGCGGGAGGGCCCGACGAGCAGTACTTC,CAIRSGGRAGGPDEQYF
many,TRBV5-8,NA,TRBJ2-1,TGTGCCAGCAGCCTAAGGACGGTATACAATGAGCAGTTCTTC,CASSLRTVYNEQFF
few,TRBV4-1,NA,TRBJ2-3,TGCGCCAGCAGCCAAAACCCCCCTGACAGTCGCACAGATACGCAGTATTTT,CASSQNPPDSRTDTQYF
NA,TRBV6-5,TRBD2,TRBJ2-1,TGTGCCAGCAGTTACGCGAAGCGGGATACCTACAATGAGCAGTTCTTC,CASSYAKRDTYNEQFF
NA,TRBV20-1,TRBD2,TRBJ2-7,TGCAGTGCTAGATCGTTAGCGGGGGCCTACGAGCAGTACTTC,CSARSLAGAYEQYF
NA,TRBV11-2,NA,TRBJ2-1,TGTGCCAGCAGCTTAGACATGGGATTGGGCTACAATGAGCAGTTCTTC,CASSLDMGLGYNEQFF
NA,TRBV20-1,NA,TRBJ1-3,TGCAGTGCCAGAGGCCGACCCAGCTCTGGAAGCACAATATATTTT,CSARGRPSSGSTIYF
NA,TRBV6-2/TRBV6-3,TRBD2,TRBJ2-1,TGTGCCAGCGCTGGCGGGAGCTCCTACAATGAGCAGTTCTTC,CASAGGSSYNEQFF
many,TRBV6-1,NA,TRBJ2-3,TGTGCCATCCCGGACCGCGACCTCACAGATACGCAGTATTTT,CAIPDRDLTDTQYF
NA,TRBV4-1,NA,TRBJ1-6,TGCGCCAGCAGCCAAGATTGGGCAGGACCAGATGAATCACCCCTCCACTTT,CASSQDWAGPDESPLHF
many,TRBV20-1,TRBD1,TRBJ2-7,TGCAGTGCTGAACCCCGGACAGGGACCCTCTACGAGCAGTACTTC,CSAEPRTGTLYEQYF
NA,TRBV24-1,NA,TRBJ2-5,TGTGCCACCAGTGATTCCAATCCAGCTCGCGCGGAGACCCAGTACTTC,CATSDSNPARAETQYF
many,TRBV7-6,NA,TRBJ2-5,TGTGCCAGCAGCTGGCAATGGAGTTCAGAGACCCAGTACTTC,CASSWQWSSETQYF
NA,TRBV7-3,TRBD1,TRBJ2-1,TGTGCCAGCAGCTTAGGGACAGGCAAATACAATGAGCAGTTCTTC,CASSLGTGKYNEQFF
many,TRBV5-4,TRBD2,TRBJ2-3,TGTGCCAGCAGCGGGGGGGACCGCCGCTTTACAGATACGCAGTATTTT,CASSGGDRRFTDTQYF
NA,TRBV12-3/TRBV12-4,NA,TRBJ1-2,TGTGCCACCGAAAGCGAAAAACAACACCCGAACAGGCCCTATGGCTACACCTTC,CATESEKQHPNRPYGYTF
few,TRBV7-9,TRBD1,TRBJ1-4,TGTGCCAGCAGCGAGGGACAGAACTATGAAAAACTGTTTTTT,CASSEGQNYEKLFF
many,TRBV20-1,TRBD2,TRBJ2-3,TGCAGTGCCATCCGACTAGCTGGCGCAGATACGCAGTATTTT,CSAIRLAGADTQYF
NA,TRBV27,TRBD2,TRBJ2-7,TGTGCCGGCAGCAGACTAGCGGGAGTCAGGGGCGAGCAGTACTTC,CAGSRLAGVRGEQYF
many,TRBV6-2/TRBV6-3,TRBD2,TRBJ2-7,TGTGCCAGCAGCCAACCCCCCGGAGGGGCGGGAGGCGAGCAGTACTTC,CASSQPPGGAGGEQYF
many,TRBV12-3/TRBV12-4,TRBD2,TRBJ2-5,TGTGCCAGCAGTTTAGTGTTGACTAGCCTTGAGACCCAGTACTTC,CASSLVLTSLETQYF
many,TRBV27,TRBD1,TRBJ2-5,TGTGCCAGCAGTCCCGGGACAGGAGGAGAGACCCAGTACTTC,CASSPGTGGETQYF
many,TRBV28,TRBD2,TRBJ2-7,TGTGCCAGCAGTCGCTCTGGGGGGGGGTACGAGCAGTACTTC,CASSRSGGGYEQYF
many,TRBV4-3,TRBD1,TRBJ2-7,TGCGCCAGCAGCCAAGTTGCAGGGGGCGACGAGCAGTACTTC,CASSQVAGGDEQYF
many,TRBV7-2,NA,TRBJ2-3,TGTGCCAGCAGCTTTAATGTGTATACGCAGTATTTT,CASSFNVYTQYF
many,TRBV20-1,TRBD1,TRBJ2-6,TGCAGTGCGTGGGACAGGGGAAGCTCTGGGGCCAACGTCCTGACTTTC,CSAWDRGSSGANVLTF
many,TRBV6-2/TRBV6-3,TRBD1,TRBJ2-7,TGTGCCAGCAGTTCACCGGGACAGGGGACCTACGAGCAGTACTTC,CASSSPGQGTYEQYF
NA,TRBV7-9,NA,TRBJ2-5,TGTGCCAGCAGCGACAGGTTGGGGGTGCAAGAGACCCAGTACTTC,CASSDRLGVQETQYF
NA,TRBV5-1,NA,TRBJ1-1,TGCGCCAGCAGCTTCGCCGGGGAGAAAACTGAAGCTTTCTTT,CASSFAGEKTEAFF
many,TRBV7-2,NA,TRBJ2-3,TGTGCCAGCAAACGGGAACAGGATACGCAGTATTTT,CASKREQDTQYF
many,TRBV7-2,TRBD1,TRBJ2-3,TGTGCCAGCAGCGTCCCGGGACAGCGCACAGATACGCAGTATTTT,CASSVPGQRTDTQYF
NA,TRBV19,NA,TRBJ1-5,TGTGCCAGTAGTATTAGGTCACAGAAGAGTCATCAGCCCCAGCATTTT,CASSIRSQKSHQPQHF
NA,TRBV7-2,NA,TRBJ2-1,TGTGCCAGCAGATTAAGGTCGATCGGGGCTTCCCTTAATGAGCAGTTCTTC,CASRLRSIGASLNEQFF
many,TRBV7-8,NA,TRBJ2-3,TGTGCCAGCAGCCCGCCGGGACAAATCACAGATACGCAGTATTTT,CASSPPGQITDTQYF
many,TRBV11-2,TRBD1,TRBJ1-2,TGTGCCAGCAGCTTAGACGGGACAGGGAGCTATGGCTACACCTTC,CASSLDGTGSYGYTF
few,TRBV4-1,NA,TRBJ2-1,TGCGCCAGCAGCGACAGGGCTCGGGAGAACAATGAGCAGTTCTTC,CASSDRARENNEQFF
NA,TRBV18,NA,TRBJ2-7,TGTGCCAGCTCACCACCAGTGATCTCCTACGAGCAGTACTTC,CASSPPVISYEQYF
NA,TRBV14,TRBD2,TRBJ2-1,TGTGCCAGCTCACCGGGGAGGGGCGGGAGCGGTGAGCAGTTCTTC,CASSPGRGGSGEQFF
many,TRBV7-9,TRBD1,TRBJ2-7,TGTGCCAGCAGCTTAGGAGGGACAGGGGTTTACGAGCAGTACTTC,CASSLGGTGVYEQYF
few,TRBV10-3,NA,TRBJ1-2,TGTGCCATCAGTGAACAGAGGGATAACTATGGCTACACCTTC,CAISEQRDNYGYTF
NA,TRBV12-3/TRBV12-4,NA,TRBJ1-2,TGTGCCAGCAGTTTAGAACAGGGCCCTCTGCGTGGCTACACCTTC,CASSLEQGPLRGYTF
many,TRBV11-2,TRBD2,TRBJ2-1,TGTGCCAGCAGCTTATCTAGCGGGAGTTACAATGAGCAGTTCTTC,CASSLSSGSYNEQFF
many,TRBV20-1,TRBD2,TRBJ2-7,TGCAGTGCTACGACTAGCGGGAGAGGCTACGAGCAGTACTTC,CSATTSGRGYEQYF
NA,TRBV6-1,NA,TRBJ2-3,TGTGCCAGCACTCCTAGGGGGGAGGTCCCAGATACGCAGTATTTT,CASTPRGEVPDTQYF